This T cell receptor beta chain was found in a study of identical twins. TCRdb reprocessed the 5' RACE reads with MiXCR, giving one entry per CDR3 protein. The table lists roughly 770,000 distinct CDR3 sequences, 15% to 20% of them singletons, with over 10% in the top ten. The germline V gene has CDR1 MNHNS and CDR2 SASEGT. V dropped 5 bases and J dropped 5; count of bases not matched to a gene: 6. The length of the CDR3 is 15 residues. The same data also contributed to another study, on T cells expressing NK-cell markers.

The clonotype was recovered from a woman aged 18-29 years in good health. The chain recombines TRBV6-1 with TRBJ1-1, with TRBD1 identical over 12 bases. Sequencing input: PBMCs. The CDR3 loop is CASSRGQGARTEAFF. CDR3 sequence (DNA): TGTGCCAGCAGTCGGGGACAGGGGGCGCGGACTGAAGCTTTCTTT.